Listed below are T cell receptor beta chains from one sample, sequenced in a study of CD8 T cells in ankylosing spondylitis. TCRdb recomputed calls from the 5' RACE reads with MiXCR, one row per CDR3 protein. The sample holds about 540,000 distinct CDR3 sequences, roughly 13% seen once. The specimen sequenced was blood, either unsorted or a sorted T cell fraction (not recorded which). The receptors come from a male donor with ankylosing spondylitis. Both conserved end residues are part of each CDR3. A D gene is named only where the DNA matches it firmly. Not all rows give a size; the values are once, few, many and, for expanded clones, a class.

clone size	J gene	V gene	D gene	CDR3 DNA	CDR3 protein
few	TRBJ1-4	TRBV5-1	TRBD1	TGCGCCAGCAAAGATTTACAGGGGAGTGAAGAAAAACTGTTTTTT	CASKDLQGSEEKLFF
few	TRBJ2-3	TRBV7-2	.	TGTGCCAGCAGACCGCCGGGAACCACAGATACGCAGTATTTT	CASRPPGTTDTQYF
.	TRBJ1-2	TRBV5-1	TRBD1	TGCGCCAGCAGCCTGGGACAGATCTACACCTTC	CASSLGQIYTF
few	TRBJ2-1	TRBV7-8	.	TGTGCCAGCAGCGAGGACGGACTTCCTTACAATGAGCAGTTCTTC	CASSEDGLPYNEQFF
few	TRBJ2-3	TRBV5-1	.	TGCGCCAGCAGTGCCGGCGGGAGCACAGATACGCAGTATTTT	CASSAGGSTDTQYF
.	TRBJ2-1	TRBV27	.	TGTGCCAGCGGGCTTAGGGGCCTAGACAACAATGAGCAGTTCTTC	CASGLRGLDNNEQFF
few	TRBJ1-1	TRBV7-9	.	TGTGCCAGCAGCCGAGAGGGACATATGGCTTTCTTT	CASSREGHMAFF
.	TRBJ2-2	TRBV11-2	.	TGTGCCAGCAGCCCCTTTATGCGAGACACCGGGGAGCTGTTTTTT	CASSPFMRDTGELFF
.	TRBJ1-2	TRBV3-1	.	TGTGCCAGCAGCCAAGGCAACAGGGTCGGCTACACCTTC	CASSQGNRVGYTF
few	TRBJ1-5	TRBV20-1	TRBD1	TGCAGTGCTAAGACAGGGGGGGAGCCCCAGCATTTT	CSAKTGGEPQHF
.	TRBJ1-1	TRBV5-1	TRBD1	TGCGCCAGCAGCCTCGGGACAGGGGTTCCAGGGGTGTTCACTGAAGCTTTCTTT	CASSLGTGVPGVFTEAFF
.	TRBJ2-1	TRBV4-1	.	TGCGCCAGCAGCCAAGATAGAGTAGGTAGAGGCTACAATGAGCAGTTCTTC	CASSQDRVGRGYNEQFF
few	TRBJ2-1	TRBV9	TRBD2	TGTGCCAGCAGCGCCCTACTAGCGTCCCATGAGCAGTTCTTC	CASSALLASHEQFF
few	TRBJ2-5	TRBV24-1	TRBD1	TGTGCCACCAGTGATTTGCGGCCCGGGACAGAAGAGACCCAGTACTTC	CATSDLRPGTEETQYF
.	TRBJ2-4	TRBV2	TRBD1	TGTGCCAGCAAAGGTGGACAGGGGGGAGCCAAAAACATTCAGTACTTC	CASKGGQGGAKNIQYF
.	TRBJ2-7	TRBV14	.	TGTGCCAGCGACGACGGACTCGAGCAGTACTTC	CASDDGLEQYF
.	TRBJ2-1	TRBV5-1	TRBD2	TGCGCCAGCAGCCCCGCAGCGGGAGGGCCCTGGAATGAGCAGTTCTTC	CASSPAAGGPWNEQFF
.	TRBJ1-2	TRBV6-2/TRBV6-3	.	TGTGCCAGCAGCGATCCGGGACATATTGGCTACACCTTC	CASSDPGHIGYTF
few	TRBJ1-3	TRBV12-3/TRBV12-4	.	TGTGCCAGCAATTGGGGGGGCACCATATATTTT	CASNWGGTIYF
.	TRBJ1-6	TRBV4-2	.	TGTGCCAGCAGCCTAAAAGTGGATTCACCCCTCCACTTT	CASSLKVDSPLHF
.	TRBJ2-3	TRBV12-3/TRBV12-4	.	TGTGCCAGCAGTTTTGGGGCCCACCCAGATACGCAGTATTTT	CASSFGAHPDTQYF
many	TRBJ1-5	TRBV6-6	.	TGTGCCAGCAGCCACTTGGGGCAGCCCCAGCATTTT	CASSHLGQPQHF
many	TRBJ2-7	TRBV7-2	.	TGTGCCAGCAGCTTAATAGCGAGCTCCTACGAGCAGTACTTC	CASSLIASSYEQYF
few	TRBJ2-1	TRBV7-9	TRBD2	TGTGCCAGCAGCAACCCGGGACTAGCGGGGAATGAGCAGTTCTTC	CASSNPGLAGNEQFF
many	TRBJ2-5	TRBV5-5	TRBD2	TGTGCCAGCAGCACCGGACTAGCGGGGAGAGAGACCCAGTACTTC	CASSTGLAGRETQYF
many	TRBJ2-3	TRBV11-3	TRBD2	TGTGCCAGCAGCAAGGGACTAGCGGGAGGGATGACGGATACGCAGTATTTT	CASSKGLAGGMTDTQYF
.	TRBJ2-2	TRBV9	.	TGTGCCAGCAGCGCCGCAGTAATGGAGACCGGGGAGCTGTTTTTT	CASSAAVMETGELFF
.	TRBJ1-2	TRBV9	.	TGTGCCAGCAGCGTAGAAGACAGTTGGGCCTATGGCTACACCTTC	CASSVEDSWAYGYTF
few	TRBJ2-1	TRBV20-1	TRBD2	TGCAGTGCTAGCCTGGGACTAGCGGGAAATGAGCAGTTCTTC	CSASLGLAGNEQFF
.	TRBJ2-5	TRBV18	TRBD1	TGTGCCAGCTCACCTGGGACAGCTTACCAAGAGACCCAGTACTTC	CASSPGTAYQETQYF
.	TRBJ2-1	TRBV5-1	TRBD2	TGCGCCAGCAGCCCGTGGAGGGAGGGCAATGAGCAGTTCTTC	CASSPWREGNEQFF
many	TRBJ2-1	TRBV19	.	TGTGCCAGTACCCCGGGACTTTACAATGAGCAGTTCTTC	CASTPGLYNEQFF
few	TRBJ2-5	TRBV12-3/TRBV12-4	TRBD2	TGTGCCAGCAGTAAACGACTAGCGGGAGGGCCGGGGCAAGAGACCCAGTACTTC	CASSKRLAGGPGQETQYF
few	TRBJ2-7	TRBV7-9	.	TGTGCCAGCAGCGCAACAGGTGCAGGCGAGCAGTACTTC	CASSATGAGEQYF
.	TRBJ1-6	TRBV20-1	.	TGCAGTGCTAGGATTGGACCCGCGGGGGTAGGTTCACCCCTCCACTTT	CSARIGPAGVGSPLHF
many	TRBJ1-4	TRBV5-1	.	TGCGCCAGCAGTCAGGCGTCTGGCGGAGGTGAAAAACTGTTTTTT	CASSQASGGGEKLFF
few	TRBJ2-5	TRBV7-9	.	TGTGCCAGCAGCTATCGGGCGAGAGAGACCCAGTACTTC	CASSYRARETQYF
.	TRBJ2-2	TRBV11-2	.	TGTGCCAGCAGCTTATTATGGGGCGGGGAGCTGTTTTTT	CASSLLWGGELFF
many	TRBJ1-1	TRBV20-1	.	TGCAGTGCTCCTATACTCAGAGGGAGCACTGAAGCTTTCTTT	CSAPILRGSTEAFF
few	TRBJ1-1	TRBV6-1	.	TGTGCCAGCAGTGGGTCCCGAGGGAGCACTGAAGCTTTCTTT	CASSGSRGSTEAFF
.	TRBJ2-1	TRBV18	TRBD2	TGTGCCAGCTCTCACGCTGTGCCGGGAGGGCCGAACAATGAGCAGTTCTTC	CASSHAVPGGPNNEQFF
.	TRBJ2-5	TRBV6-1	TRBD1	TGTGCCGGCCGACAGGGGAAGGGGGAGACCCAGTACTTC	CAGRQGKGETQYF
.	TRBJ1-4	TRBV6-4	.	TGTGCCAGCAGTGACGGCACAGGGAACGTGGAAAAACTGTTTTTT	CASSDGTGNVEKLFF
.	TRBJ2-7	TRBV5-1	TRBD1	TGCGCCAGCAGCTCCCGGACAGGGAACTACGAGCAGTACTTC	CASSSRTGNYEQYF
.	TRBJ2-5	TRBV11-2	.	TGTGCCAGCTTGGGGGCGGCGGGGTCTTTGTGGACCCAGTACTTC	CASLGAAGSLWTQYF
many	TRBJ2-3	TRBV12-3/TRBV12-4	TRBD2	TGTGCCAGCAGCTCAAACGCGGGAGACGGCACAGATACGCAGTATTTT	CASSSNAGDGTDTQYF
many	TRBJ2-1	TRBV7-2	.	TGTGCCAGCAGCTCACACCACAGGGATTACAATGAGCAGTTCTTC	CASSSHHRDYNEQFF
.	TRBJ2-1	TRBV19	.	TGTGCCAGTACCGACGGGTACGGTCGCCGTGAGCAGTTCTTC	CASTDGYGRREQFF
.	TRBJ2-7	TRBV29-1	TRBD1	TGCAGCGTTCGACAGGGGGGGTTCGTCGAGCAGTACTTC	CSVRQGGFVEQYF
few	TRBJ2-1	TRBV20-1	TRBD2	TGCAGTGCTCCGGGGCAAGCGGGAGCCCCCAATGAGCAGTTCTTC	CSAPGQAGAPNEQFF
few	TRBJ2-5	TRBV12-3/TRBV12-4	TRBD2	TGTGCCAGCAGGACTAGCGGGTTAAGCCAAGAGACCCAGTACTTC	CASRTSGLSQETQYF
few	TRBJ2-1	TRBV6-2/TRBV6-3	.	TGTGCCAGCAGTTCCATCCCGGCGGGATCCTCCTCCTACAATGAGCAGTTCTTC	CASSSIPAGSSSYNEQFF
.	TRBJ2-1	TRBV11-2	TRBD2	TGTGCCAGCAGCTTTCTAGCTAGCGGGCCTATGCGGGGATACAATGAGCAGTTCTTC	CASSFLASGPMRGYNEQFF
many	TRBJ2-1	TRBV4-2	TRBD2	TGTGCCAGCAGCCTATCCGCAGGGACTAGGGTCTACAATGAGCAGTTCTTC	CASSLSAGTRVYNEQFF
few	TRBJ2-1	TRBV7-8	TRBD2	TGTGCCAGCAGCTTAGCGCGGGAGGTTAGCTCCTACAATGAGCAGTTCTTC	CASSLAREVSSYNEQFF
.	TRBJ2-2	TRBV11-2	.	TGTGCCAGCAGGGGGGTCAGGACTGCGAACACCGGGGAGCTGTTTTTT	CASRGVRTANTGELFF
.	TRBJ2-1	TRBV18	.	TGTGCCAGCTCACCAGTCACCAGCTCCTACAATGAGCAGTTCTTC	CASSPVTSSYNEQFF
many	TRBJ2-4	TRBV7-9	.	TGTGCCAGCAGCCCGGATAGCGGCCTAGCCAAAAACATTCAGTACTTC	CASSPDSGLAKNIQYF